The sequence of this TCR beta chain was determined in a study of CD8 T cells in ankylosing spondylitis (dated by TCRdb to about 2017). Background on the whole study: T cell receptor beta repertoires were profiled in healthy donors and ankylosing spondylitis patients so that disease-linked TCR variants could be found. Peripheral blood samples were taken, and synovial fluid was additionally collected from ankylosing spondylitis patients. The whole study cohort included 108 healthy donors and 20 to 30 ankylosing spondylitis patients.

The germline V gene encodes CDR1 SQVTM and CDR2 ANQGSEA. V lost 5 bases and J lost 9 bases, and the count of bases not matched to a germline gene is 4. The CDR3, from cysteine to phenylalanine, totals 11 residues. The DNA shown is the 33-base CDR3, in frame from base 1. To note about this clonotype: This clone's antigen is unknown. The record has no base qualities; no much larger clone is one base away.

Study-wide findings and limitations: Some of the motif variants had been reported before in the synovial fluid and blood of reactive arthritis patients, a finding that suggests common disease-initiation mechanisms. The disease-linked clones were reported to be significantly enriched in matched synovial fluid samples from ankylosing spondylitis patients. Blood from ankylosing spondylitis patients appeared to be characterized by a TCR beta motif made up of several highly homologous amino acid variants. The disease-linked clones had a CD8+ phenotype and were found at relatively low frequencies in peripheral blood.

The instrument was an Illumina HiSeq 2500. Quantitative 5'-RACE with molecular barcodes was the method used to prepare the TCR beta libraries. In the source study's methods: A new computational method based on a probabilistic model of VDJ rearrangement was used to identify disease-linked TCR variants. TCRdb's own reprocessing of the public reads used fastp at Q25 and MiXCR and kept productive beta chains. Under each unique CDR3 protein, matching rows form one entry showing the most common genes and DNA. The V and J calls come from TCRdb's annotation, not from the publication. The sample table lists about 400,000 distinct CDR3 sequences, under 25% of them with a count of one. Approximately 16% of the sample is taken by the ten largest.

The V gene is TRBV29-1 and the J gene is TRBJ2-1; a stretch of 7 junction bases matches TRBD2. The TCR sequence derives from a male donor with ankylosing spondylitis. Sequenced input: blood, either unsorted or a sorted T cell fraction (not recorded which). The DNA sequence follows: TGCAGCGTTCGGACTAGTGTTGAGCAGTTCTTC. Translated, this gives CSVRTSVEQFF.